Below are 4 T cell receptor beta chains sequenced from a single sample in a study of T-cell reconstitution after alpha-beta-depleted transplantation in children. Unique molecular identifiers were incorporated during preparation of the TCRbeta library. One entry per CDR3 protein results from TCRdb running MiXCR on the PCR reads. The table shows 700,000 or so distinct CDR3 sequences, with less than 15% occurring only once. The sequenced sample was PBMCs, obtained before TCRalphabeta/CD19-depleted stem cell transplant. The receptors stem from a girl aged 2-10 years with congenital amegakaryocytic thrombocytopenia, due to receive a stem cell transplant.

In this sample, this clonotype turned up many times. The rearrangement joins TRBV12-3 or TRBV12-4 to TRBJ1-2; D ambiguous. The germline V and J ends were trimmed by 1 base and 5 bases, with 8 bases remaining between them. The CDR3 has 13 residues. The CDR3 sequence: CASSLGERYGYTF. As DNA, the CDR3 is TGTGCCAGCAGTTTAGGGGAGAGGTATGGCTACACCTTC.

Concerning this clonotype itself: With a much larger clone just one base away, this may be a read error. This sequence joins TRBV5-6 and TRBJ2-7, with a weak D call TRBD1 (6 bases). CDR1 and CDR2 (germline): SGHDT, YYEEEE. CDR3 length: 15 amino acids. The CDR3 DNA is TGTGCCAGCAGCTCCCCAAGGACAGTGGCCTACGAGCAGTCCTTC. This gives the protein CASSSPRTVAYEQSF.

This clonotype was seen many times. The V gene is TRBV5-1, the J gene TRBJ2-4; 14 bases are shared with TRBD2. V lost 0 bases, J lost 8 bases, and 4 bases stayed unmatched. This CDR3 has 16 amino acids. Germline V CDR1 and CDR2: SGHRS, YFSETQ. The CDR3 loop reads CASSLAGTSGSYIQYF. DNA of the CDR3: TGCGCCAGCAGCTTGGCCGGGACTAGCGGGAGTTACATTCAGTACTTC. The variable domain in full, with the rest retrieved from reference TRBV5-1 and TRBJ2-4, is KAGVTQTPRYLIKTRGQQVTLSCSPISGHRSVSWYQQTPGQGLQFLFEYFSETQRNKGNFPGRFSGRQFSNSRSEMNVSTLELGDSALYLCASSLAGTSGSYIQYFGAGTRLSVL.

The chain links TRBV30 to TRBJ2-6, with unresolved D. Trimming stripped 0 bases from V and 0 bases from J, with 6 bases between. CDR3 length: 15 residues. From germline, CDR1 is GTSNPN and CDR2 SVGIG (reference sequence). The CDR3 sequence: CAWSVSVSGANVLTF. The CDR3, as DNA: TGTGCCTGGAGTGTCTCAGTCTCTGGGGCCAACGTCCTGACTTTC. Full variable domain (rest looked up from reference TRBV30 and TRBJ2-6): SQTIHQWPATLVQPVGSPLSLECTVEGTSNPNLYWYRQAAGRGLQLLFYSVGIGQISSEVPQNLSASRPQDRQFILSSKKLLLSDSGFYLCAWSVSVSGANVLTFGAGSRLTVL.